The source of this T cell receptor (beta chain) is a study of blood T cells in healthy people across ages (dated by TCRdb to between 2014 and 2017). Regarding the complete study: Template switching captured roughly one uniquely barcoded TCR beta cDNA molecule per two T cells in model experiments. The donors were divided into four age groups: young (average roughly 17 years), middle-aged (roughly 42), aged (roughly 60) and long-lived (more than 75). To avoid experimental bias, donors of different ages were distributed randomly across sequencing lanes. Age-related changes in TCR beta repertoire diversity were measured in the study by deep sequencing normalized with unique cDNA molecular identifiers. The study analyzed two additional independent replicas of 1 million unique cDNA reads from the same blood draw for two donors, one aged 18 to 29 and one aged 80 or older.

This clonotype was detected only a few times. Its specific antigen is unknown. Base qualities are not at hand, and no much larger clone is one base apart. The paper as a whole reports these results and caveats: Observed TCR beta diversity correlated strongly with the percentage of naive T cells measured by flow cytometry. The long-lived group showed more naive CD4+ T cells, fewer expanded clones and increased TCR diversity than the aged group, suggesting age selection. Because profiling used bulk unsorted PBMCs, naive and antigen-experienced compartments could not be compared conclusively. Observed TCR beta diversity per million T cells fell roughly linearly with age, and a significant reduction was already apparent by age approximately 40. Estimates of total diversity based on one million sequenced T cells were regarded as lower bounds and as underestimates. The CMV infection status of donors was not known, potentially confounding age-related changes in expanded clonotypes.

Receptor libraries were prepared by 5' RACE. TCRdb records Illumina HiSeq 2500 as the sequencer. The second PCR ran for about 6 to 11 cycles and used a J-beta primer mix along with a sample-barcoded 5' primer. Each TCR beta cDNA molecule received a unique molecular identifier from a template-switch 5' adaptor carrying 12 random nucleotides. At least 2.5 million CDR3-containing paired-end reads were obtained from each sample. All of the RNA was converted into first-strand cDNA using the Mint cDNA synthesis kit, with a TRBC-specific oligonucleotide serving as the primer. After uracil-DNA glycosylase treatment, a first 18-cycle PCR used universal primers M1SS and BC2_uni_R on all cDNA. Per the authors' processing: Each sample was normalized by randomly selecting 1 million high-quality reads, each carrying a distinct molecular identifier. Reads with shared molecular identifiers were discarded instead of being binned into consensus sequences. MiTCR, with a Q25 quality threshold and the strictest error-elimination algorithm, was used for CDR3 identification, clonotype clustering and error correction. A nonparametric unseen species model with Euler transformation was used to estimate lower-bound total TCR beta diversity. The public reads were run again by TCRdb, first through fastp at Q25 and then through MiXCR, and only productive beta chains were kept. Here each entry gathers all rows of one CDR3 protein and keeps the most common genes and DNA. The V and J calls come from TCRdb's annotation, not from the publication. Here the sample has about 640,000 distinct CDR3 sequences; around three fifths occur a single time. The ten top clones hold 35% to 40% of the sample.

At the junction V is shortened by 7 bases and J by 3 bases, with 21 bases in between. CDR3 length: 15 amino acids, cysteine to phenylalanine. Just CDR3 DNA is preserved here, 45 bases in frame from base 1. The germline V gene yields SQVTM for CDR1 and ANQGSEA for CDR2. Donors were 40 or so systemically healthy Caucasian individuals from Russia aged roughly 6 to 90 years. Each donor gave around 9.8 milliliters of peripheral blood, collected into EDTA-treated Vacutainer tubes. Ficoll-Paque density-gradient centrifugation was used to isolate PBMCs, with at least 6 million per sample. Total RNA was extracted from PBMCs with Trizol reagent, with at least 6 micrograms obtained per sample. Naive CD45RAhigh/CD27high T cell percentages were measured by flow cytometry on a PBMC aliquot from every donor.

The TCR originated in a man in his sixties in good health. The chain joins TRBV29-1 to TRBJ1-2; the D gene is unclear. Sequenced: blood. The bases read TGCAGCGCCCCAATAGAAAGCGGGGTGGACTATGGCTACACCTTC. Translation gives CSAPIESGVDYGYTF. Full variable domain (CDR3 extended with the reference TRBV29-1 and TRBJ1-2 proteins): SAVISQKPSRDICQRGTSLTIQCQVDSQVTMMFWYRQQPGQSLTLIATANQGSEATYESGFVIDKFPISRPNLTFSTLTVSNMSPEDSSIYLCSAPIESGVDYGYTFGSGTRLTVV.